The T cell receptor beta chain under discussion was sequenced for a study of shared clonotypes between healthy human individuals (TCRdb year 2020). A note on the overall study: A few men and a couple of women, aged 18 to 49 years, made up the cohort. To increase sequencing depth and limit assay-specific biases, different laboratories used diverse techniques to prepare libraries and sequence TCR repertoires. Blood TCR repertoires of about 5 healthy adults were deeply sequenced to estimate repertoire size and the extent of clonotype sharing between individuals. Per donor, three plates each were used for CD4 naive and CD4 memory, two for CD8 naive, and one for CD8 memory. Between about 0.94 and 8.9 billion PBMCs per donor were obtained by leukapheresis. Overall results and qualifications from the work: Naive subsets generally had larger estimated clonotype richness than memory subsets. Compared with non-shared clonotypes, clonotypes shared by all four sorted-subset donors had higher generation probabilities. Pairwise subsampling led to the expectation that sequencing depth would affect the degree of clonotype sharing among donors. Across four donors, approximately 4.9% of naive CD4, 3% to 4% of naive CD8, about 2.3% of memory CD4, and under 0.45% of memory CD8 clonotypes were shared. Because the study included only a small number of donors, the genetic and exposure-history diversity represented was limited. Sampling was restricted to blood, and TCR repertoires in tissue are likely to differ from TCR repertoires in blood. Rarefaction of sorted-subset datasets indicated incomplete sequencing despite the large sequencing depth.

Healthy HIV-negative adults with no recently reported acute infections or vaccinations were included as donors. Every donor was a Caucasian adult living in Nashville, Tennessee, USA. CD4+ T cells were enriched by magnetic negative selection, after which naive cells were positively selected on CD45RA and the negative fraction was taken as the memory subset. Blood was obtained by leukapheresis, after which PBMCs were separated by Ficoll-Histopaque density gradient centrifugation and cryopreserved in liquid nitrogen vapor phase. Analytical flow cytometry was used to check the purity and quantity of each magnetically sorted T cell population. From each sorted fraction, genomic DNA was isolated and quantified by UV absorbance on a Nanodrop 2000c. Via the germline V gene, CDR1 is SGHRS and CDR2 YFSETQ. Relative to germline, V is missing 0 bases and J is missing 2 bases, with 5 bases of the junction outside any gene match. The CDR3 runs 17 amino acids, cysteine and phenylalanine included. Solely the CDR3 DNA is kept, with 51 bases framed from the first base.

Using the deep immunoSEQ assay, multiplex PCR amplified TCR CDR3 regions from genomic DNA. Extracted genomic DNA from each cell subset was spread evenly across all wells of several immunoSEQ 96-well plates, with each plate serving as a replicate. For sorted subsets, each replicate PCR was loaded with roughly 0.2 ug genomic DNA, equivalent to 30,000 to 35,000 T cell genomes. Purified libraries were quantified with a Qubit 3.0 fluorometer, sized on a Bioanalyzer 2100, and re-quantified with the KAPA Library Quantification kit. Every immunoSEQ 96-well plate was sequenced on a dedicated single-read 150-cycle Illumina NextSeq 550 flow cell. Per the authors' processing: Because only junctional sequences without quality scores were contained in the immunoSEQ output, filtering matching that applied to full-length reads could not be performed. To assign V/J genes and CDR3, sequences were annotated using PyIR, a Python wrapper for IgBLAST v1.9, with IMGT germline references. Any read was removed if the V/J assignment was weak (E-value above 1e-6), the CDR3 was missing, or the read contained stop codons, out-of-frame junctions, or ambiguous translated residues. V3J clonotypes were defined as sequences sharing an identical inferred V gene, J gene, and CDR3 amino acid sequence. Percentage overlap between repertoires was calculated by dividing the number of shared unique clonotypes by the size of the smaller repertoire. Three approaches were used to assess repertoire richness: RTK rarefaction, the Chao1 estimator, and Recon v2.1 estimates of unobserved clonotypes. Generation probabilities were computed with OLGA for all TCRbeta clonotypes obtained by the gDNA method from a handful of donors. Here the immuneACCESS table is served through TCRdb, limited to in-frame sequences with V and J called. Missing clones are a known gap in these copies; in checked studies unresolved V genes cover under half, and the rest lacks a known reason. V, J and clone size were drawn from that table, and D and trimming were deduced from the DNA. Here the sample has over a million clones; approximately 80% occur a single time. The biggest ten clones account for 0.55% to 0.7% of the sample.

As regards this clone: Its recognized antigen is unknown. No clone much larger than this one lies a single base away; base qualities are absent.

The receptor chain draws on TRBV5-1 and TRBJ2-3, with 11 bases aligning to TRBD2. This TCR came from a man in his late teens or twenties in good health. Some clones in this sample may be carry-over from other donors' samples. The specimen sequenced was memory CD4+ T cells from PBMCs. In the paper's terms, the cell subset or site label means: CD45RA-negative fraction. CDR3 protein: CASSLGTSGFFTDTQYF. The DNA sequence is as follows: TGCGCCAGCAGCTTGGGGACTAGCGGGTTCTTCACAGATACGCAGTATTTT.